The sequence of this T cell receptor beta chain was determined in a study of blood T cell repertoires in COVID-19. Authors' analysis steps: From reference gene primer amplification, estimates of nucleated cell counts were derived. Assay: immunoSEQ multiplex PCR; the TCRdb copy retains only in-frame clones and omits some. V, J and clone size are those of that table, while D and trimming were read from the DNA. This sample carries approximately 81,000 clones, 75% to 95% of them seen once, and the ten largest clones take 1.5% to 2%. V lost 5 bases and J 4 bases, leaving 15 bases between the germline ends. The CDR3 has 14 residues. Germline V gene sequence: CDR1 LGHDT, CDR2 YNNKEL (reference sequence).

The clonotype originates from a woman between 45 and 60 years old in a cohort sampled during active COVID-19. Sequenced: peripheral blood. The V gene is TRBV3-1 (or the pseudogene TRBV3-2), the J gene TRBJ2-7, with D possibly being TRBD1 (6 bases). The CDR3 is CASSINRVAYEQYF. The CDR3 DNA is TGTGCCAGCAGCATCAACAGGGTTGCGTACGAGCAGTACTTC.